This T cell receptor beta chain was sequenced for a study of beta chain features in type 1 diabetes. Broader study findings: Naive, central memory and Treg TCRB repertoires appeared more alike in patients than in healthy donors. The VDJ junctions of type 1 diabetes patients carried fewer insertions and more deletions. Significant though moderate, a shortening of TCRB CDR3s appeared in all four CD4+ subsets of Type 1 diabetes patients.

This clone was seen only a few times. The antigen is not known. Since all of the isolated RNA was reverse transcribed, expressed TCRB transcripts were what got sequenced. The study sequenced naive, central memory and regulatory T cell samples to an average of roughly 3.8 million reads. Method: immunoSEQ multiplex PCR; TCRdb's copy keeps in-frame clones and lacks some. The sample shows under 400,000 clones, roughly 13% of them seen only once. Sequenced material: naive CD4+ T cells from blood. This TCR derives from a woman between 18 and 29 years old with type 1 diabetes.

CDR3 bases: TGCGCCAGCAGCCAAGGATCGCAGACAGATACGCAGTATTTT. Translation: CASSQGSQTDTQYF. The chain combines TRBV4-1 with TRBJ2-3; D remains unclear. The V and J ends lost 1 base and 3 bases respectively, with 8 bases between them. Germline V gene data show CDR1 as MGHRA and CDR2 as YSYEKL. CDR3 size: 14 residues.